The T cell receptor beta chain described here comes from a study of T cell repertoires in cytomegalovirus infection. The CDR3 is 16 residues long. From germline, CDR1 is SGHNT and CDR2 YYREEE (reference sequence). V lost 4 bases to trimming and J lost 3 bases; unmatched junction nucleotides: 8. TCRdb ran MiXCR on the reads and lists one entry per CDR3 protein. The data hold more than 90,000 distinct CDR3 sequences, with 10% observed a single time. Study-level points and caveats: CMV-specific TCR beta clonotypes restricted by HLA-C were the ones dominating the ex vivo response.

As to this clonotype: What it binds is unknown.

This clonotype was obtained from a human donor in good health (CMV status not recorded). Some clones in this sample may be carry-over from other donors' samples. Input material: PBMCs, sequenced either directly or after in vitro stimulation (not recorded which). J is TRBJ2-5 and V is TRBV5-4; TRBD2 matches 11 bases. The CDR3 region is CASSVGLAETKETQYF. CDR3 DNA: TGTGCCAGCAGCGTGGGACTAGCGGAGACCAAAGAGACCCAGTACTTC.